This T cell receptor beta chain is drawn from a study of Ad26.COV2.S vaccination and SARS-CoV-2 variants. Study observations and caveats: Reported findings describe substantial breadth in spike-specific CD8+ and CD4+ T cell responses following vaccination.

Method: immunoSEQ multiplex PCR; TCRdb's copy keeps in-frame clones and lacks some. The sample lists 43,000 or so clones; 65% to 90% were seen once. In this sample, this clone turned up a few times. The antigen is unknown. The CDR3 spans 15 residues. CDR1 and CDR2 (germline): LNHDA, SQIVND (reference sequence). V was pared by 6 bases and J by 9 bases, with 7 bases of the junction left unmatched. Source: peripheral blood, taken after recovery from COVID-19. The receptor's source is a human donor who had recovered from COVID-19. This chain uses TRBV19 with TRBJ2-1, with 14 bases aligning to TRBD2. In DNA form, the CDR3 reads TGTGCCAGTAGGAGACTAGCGGGAGGGCCGAGTGAGCAGTTCTTC. This translates into CASRRLAGGPSEQFF.